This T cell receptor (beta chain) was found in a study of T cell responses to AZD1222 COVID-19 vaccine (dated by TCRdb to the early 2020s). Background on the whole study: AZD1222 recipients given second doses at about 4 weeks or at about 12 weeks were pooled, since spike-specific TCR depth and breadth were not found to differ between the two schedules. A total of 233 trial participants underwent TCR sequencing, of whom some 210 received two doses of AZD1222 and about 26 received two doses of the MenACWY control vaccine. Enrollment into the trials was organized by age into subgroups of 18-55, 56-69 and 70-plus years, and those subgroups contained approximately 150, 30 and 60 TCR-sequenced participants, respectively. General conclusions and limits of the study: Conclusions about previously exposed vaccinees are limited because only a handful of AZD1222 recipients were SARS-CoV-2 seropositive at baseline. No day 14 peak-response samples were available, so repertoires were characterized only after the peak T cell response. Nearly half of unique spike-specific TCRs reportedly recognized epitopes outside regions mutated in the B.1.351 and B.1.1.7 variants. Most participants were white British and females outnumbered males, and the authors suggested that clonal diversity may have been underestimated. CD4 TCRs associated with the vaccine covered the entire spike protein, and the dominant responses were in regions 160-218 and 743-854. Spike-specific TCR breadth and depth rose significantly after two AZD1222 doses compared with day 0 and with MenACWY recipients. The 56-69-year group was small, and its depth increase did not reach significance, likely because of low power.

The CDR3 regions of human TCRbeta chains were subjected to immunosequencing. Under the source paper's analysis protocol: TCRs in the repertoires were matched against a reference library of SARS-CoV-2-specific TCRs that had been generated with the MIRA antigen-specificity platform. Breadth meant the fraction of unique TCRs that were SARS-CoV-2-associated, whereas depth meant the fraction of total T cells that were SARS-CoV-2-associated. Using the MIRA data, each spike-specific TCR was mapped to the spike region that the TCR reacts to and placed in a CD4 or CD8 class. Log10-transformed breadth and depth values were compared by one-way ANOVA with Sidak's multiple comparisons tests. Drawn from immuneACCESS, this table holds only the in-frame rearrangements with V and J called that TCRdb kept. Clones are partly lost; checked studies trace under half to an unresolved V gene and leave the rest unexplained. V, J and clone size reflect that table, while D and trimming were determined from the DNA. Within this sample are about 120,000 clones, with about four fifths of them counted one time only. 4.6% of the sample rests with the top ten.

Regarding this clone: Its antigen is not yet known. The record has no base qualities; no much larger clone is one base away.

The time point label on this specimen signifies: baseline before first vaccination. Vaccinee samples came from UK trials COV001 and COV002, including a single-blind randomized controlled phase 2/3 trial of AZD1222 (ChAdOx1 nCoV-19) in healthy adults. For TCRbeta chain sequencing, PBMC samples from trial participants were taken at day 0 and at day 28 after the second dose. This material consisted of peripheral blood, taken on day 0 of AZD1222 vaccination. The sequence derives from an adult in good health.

The DNA is TGTGCCAGCAGCCAACTTCAGTCCTACAATGAGCAGTTCTTC. It encodes CASSQLQSYNEQFF. The sequence joins TRBV7-9 to TRBJ2-1; the D gene remains uncertain. CDR3 length: 14 amino acids, cysteine to phenylalanine. CDR3 DNA only is kept here, 42 bases in frame from base 1. The germline V gene (reference sequence) sets CDR1 to SEHNR and CDR2 to FQNEAQ. V is reduced by 5 bases and J by 1 base, leaving a spacing of 9 bases between them.